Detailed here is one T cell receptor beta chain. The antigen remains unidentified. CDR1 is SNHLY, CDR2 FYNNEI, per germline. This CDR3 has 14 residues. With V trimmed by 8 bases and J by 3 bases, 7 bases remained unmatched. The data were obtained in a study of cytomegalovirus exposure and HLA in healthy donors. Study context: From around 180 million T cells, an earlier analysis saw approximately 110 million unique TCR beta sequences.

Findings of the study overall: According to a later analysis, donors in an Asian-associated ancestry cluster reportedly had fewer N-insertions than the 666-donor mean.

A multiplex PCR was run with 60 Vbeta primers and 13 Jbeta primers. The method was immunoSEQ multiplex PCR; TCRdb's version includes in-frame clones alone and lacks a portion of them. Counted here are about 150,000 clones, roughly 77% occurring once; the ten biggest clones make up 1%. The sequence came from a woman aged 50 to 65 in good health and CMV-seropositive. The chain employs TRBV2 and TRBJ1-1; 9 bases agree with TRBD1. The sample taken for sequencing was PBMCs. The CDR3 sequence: CASGDDRGYTEAFF. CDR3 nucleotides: TGTGCCAGCGGCGACGACAGGGGGTACACTGAAGCTTTCTTT.